The 4 T cell receptor beta chains below come from one sample, sequenced in a study of cytomegalovirus exposure and HLA in healthy donors. Amplification used 60 Vbeta primers and 13 Jbeta primers. Data came from immunoSEQ multiplex PCR; TCRdb stores just in-frame clones and leaves some out. The repertoire holds about 210,000 clones, with roughly 80% as singletons. What was sequenced was PBMCs. These receptors were collected from a man aged 40-55 years in good health and CMV-seropositive.

As for this clone: One junction end does not reproduce the germline sequence, and a read error may be involved. This chain links TRBV19 with TRBJ1-1, with 9 positions matching TRBD1. The length of the CDR3 is 14 residues. Germline V gene lookup returns CDR1 LNHDA and CDR2 SQIVND (reference sequence). The CDR3 coding sequence is TGTACCAGTAGGACAGGGGCGGCTGGGACTGAAGCTTTCTTT. This encodes CTSRTGAAGTEAFF.

The gene calls are TRBV27 and TRBJ1-2; TRBD1 might be the D (6 bases). The V end lost 3 bases, the J end lost 5 bases, and 19 bases lay between the germline ends. Per germline, CDR1 MNHEY and CDR2 SMNVEV (reference sequence). This CDR3 comprises 16 residues. For the CDR3, the DNA is TGTGCCAGCAGTTTGGCGGGGGGCGAGGGTTGGTATGGCTACACCTTC. Its protein product is CASSLAGGEGWYGYTF.

The chain combines TRBV6-6 with TRBJ2-3, with 9 bases lining up with TRBD2. Germline values: CDR1 MNHNY, CDR2 SVGAGI (reference sequence). This CDR3 is 15 amino acids long. The V and J ends lost 0 bases and 9 bases, in that order; junction bases with no gene match: 7. The CDR3 nucleotides read TGTGCCAGCAGTTACTCGACAGCGGGAGGCGAGACGCAGTATTTT. It specifies CASSYSTAGGETQYF.

This clone was counted a single time. The chain employs TRBV27 and TRBJ2-5, with TRBD1 as a possible D gene (5 bases). The V end lost 5 bases, the J end lost 2 bases, and 12 bases lay between the germline ends. The CDR3 has 14 residues. Germline CDR1 is MNHEY and CDR2 is SMNVEV (reference sequence). CDR3 DNA sequence: TGTGCCAGCAGTCCCTTTAGGGGACAAGAGACCCAGTACTTC. It is translated as CASSPFRGQETQYF.